A single sample gave rise to the 30 T cell receptor beta chains below, sequenced in a study of blood T cell repertoires in COVID-19. The repertoire was sequenced with immunoSEQ multiplex PCR; TCRdb's copy has only in-frame clones and lacks some. The table shows fewer than 350,000 clones, with around 86% occurring only once. Sequenced material: PBMCs or T cells enriched from blood (not recorded which). Receptors originate from a woman between 40 and 50 years old who had recovered from COVID-19.

The rearrangement joins TRBV14 to TRBJ1-1; unclear D gene. CDR3 length: 13 amino acids. Deletions cut 8 bases from V and 5 bases from J, with 15 bases between. The germline gives CDR1 SGHDN, CDR2 FVKESK. Here the CDR3 DNA reads TGTGCCAGCTCCGGGAGGATGGGGACTGAAGCTTTCTTT. Translating gives CASSGRMGTEAFF.

The gene calls are TRBV7-3 and TRBJ2-1, with D perhaps matching TRBD1 (6 bases). The CDR3 has 15 amino acids. Germline V CDR1 and CDR2: SGHTA, FQGTGA. Trimming stripped 1 base from V and 1 base from J, with 8 bases between. The CDR3 protein is CASSLSQGSYNEQFF. As DNA, the CDR3 is TGTGCCAGCAGCTTAAGCCAGGGGTCCTACAATGAGCAGTTCTTC.

This CDR3 is CASTYLGQGAYGYTF. For the CDR3, the DNA is TGTGCCAGCACCTATCTTGGACAGGGTGCCTATGGCTACACCTTC. The V and J genes are TRBV7-2 and TRBJ1-2; 8 bases agree with TRBD1. Germline CDR1 reads SGHTA; CDR2 reads FQGNSA. J gave up 4 bases and V 7 bases, and 11 bases lay outside the gene matches. The CDR3 consists of 15 residues.

The DNA for the CDR3 is TGTGCCAGCAGTTACTCTGGCGGGGGAGACGAGCAGTACTTC. Translated, it gives CASSYSGGGDEQYF. The V call is TRBV6-5, the J call TRBJ2-7, with 7 bases fitting TRBD2. Trimming removed 0 bases from V and 5 bases from J; junction bases left unmatched: 4. The CDR3 length is 14 residues. From germline, CDR1 is MNHEY and CDR2 SVGAGI.

This clone showed up just once. The chain employs TRBV18 and TRBJ2-1; TRBD2 might be the D (5 bases). With 5 bases removed from V and 5 bases from J, the gap between germline ends came to 10 bases. Germline V gives CDR1 KGHSH, CDR2 LQKENI. This CDR3 region has 13 residues. The CDR3 region has the DNA TGTGCCAGCTCAGCCGGAGGTAACAATGAGCAGTTCTTC. Translated, it gives CASSAGGNNEQFF.

This clone has just a few counts. CDR3: CASSIASIAREQYF. The CDR3 region has the DNA TGTGCCAGTAGTATTGCCTCTATAGCCCGCGAGCAGTACTTC. V gene TRBV19 combines with J gene TRBJ2-7; no clear D gene. Trimming took 3 bases from V and 6 from J, leaving 15 bases between them. CDR1 is LNHDA, CDR2 SQIVND, per germline (reference sequence). This CDR3 is 14 amino acids long.

The rearrangement links TRBV5-5 to TRBJ1-3, with D perhaps matching TRBD1 (6 bases). The CDR3 runs 19 residues. Germline V CDR1 and CDR2: SGHKS, YYEKEE (reference sequence). The V end was cut by 4 bases, the J end by 0 bases, with 23 bases between. Written as DNA, the CDR3 is TGTGCCAGCAGCCCCGGCGCTTGGGGGCAGGGCCTCTCTGGAAACACCATATATTTT. Translated: CASSPGAWGQGLSGNTIYF.

The J gene is TRBJ2-5, the V gene TRBV2, with 10 bases matching TRBD1. The CDR3 loop spans 14 amino acids. Trimming removed 6 bases from V and 6 bases from J; junction bases left unmatched: 7. Germline assignment: CDR1 SNHLY and CDR2 FYNNEI. This CDR3 reads CASRGGGQGKTQYF. CDR3 DNA sequence: TGTGCCAGCAGAGGGGGGGGACAGGGGAAGACCCAGTACTTC.

This clone was recorded once. The V call is TRBV19, the J call TRBJ1-3; unclear D gene. CDR1 and CDR2 from the germline V gene are LNHDA and SQIVND (reference sequence). Trimming shortened V by 9 bases and J by 0 bases, and 15 bases separated the two germline ends. CDR3 length: 15 residues. CDR3 nucleotides: TGTGCCAGCCAAGCCGGCAGCGTCTCTGGAAACACCATATATTTT. Translation: CASQAGSVSGNTIYF. Filled out from reference TRBV19 and TRBJ1-3, the complete variable domain reads DGGITQSPKYLFRKEGQNVTLSCEQNLNHDAMYWYRQDPGQGLRLIYYSQIVNDFQKGDIAEGYSVSREKKESFPLTVTSAQKNPTAFYLCASQAGSVSGNTIYFGEGSWLTVV.

This clone was found once. The CDR3, as DNA: TGCAGCGTTGTGATTGGGAGCTCCTACAATGAGCAGTTCTTC. Translated: CSVVIGSSYNEQFF. V and J are TRBV29-1 and TRBJ2-1; maybe TRBD2 (5 bases). The CDR3 length is 14 residues. CDR1 SQVTM and CDR2 ANQGSEA come from the germline V gene. V was pared by 4 bases and J by 0 bases, with 10 bases between.

The J gene is TRBJ2-1, the V gene TRBV3-1 (or the pseudogene TRBV3-2), with 7 bases fitting TRBD2. The V and J ends lost 0 bases and 1 base, in that order; junction bases with no gene match: 12. This CDR3 is 19 amino acids long. The germline V gene encodes CDR1 LGHDT and CDR2 YNNKEL (reference sequence). CDR3 bases: TGTGCCAGCAGCCAAGAAAAGCTAGGGGCGGGGGTTTCCTACAATGAGCAGTTCTTC. It specifies CASSQEKLGAGVSYNEQFF.

CDR3 sequence (DNA): TGTGCCAGCACCCCCCGTGGGGCAGGGCACACCGGGGAGCTGTTTTTT. Its protein is CASTPRGAGHTGELFF. The chain is built from TRBV6-2 or TRBV6-3 and TRBJ2-2; D is possibly TRBD1 (5 bases). This CDR3 is built from 16 residues. CDR1 and CDR2 from the germline V gene are MNHEY and SVGEGT. Trimming removed 7 bases at V and 3 bases at J, with 18 bases between.

V usage is TRBV4-1 and J usage is TRBJ1-6, with a possible D match to TRBD1 (5 bases). Germline assignment: CDR1 MGHRA and CDR2 YSYEKL. The V end was cut by 0 bases, the J end by 10 bases, with 16 bases between. The CDR3 contains 16 residues. CDR3 bases: TGCGCCAGCAGCCAAGAGGGACTCCCCGGCAAGTCACCCCTCCACTTT. Its protein product is CASSQEGLPGKSPLHF.

This clone has more than one count but fewer than ten. This rearrangement joins TRBV4-2 to TRBJ1-2; D ambiguous. The CDR3 covers 15 residues. Germline CDR1 is LGHNA and CDR2 is YNFKEQ. Trimming shortened V by 0 bases and J by 4 bases, and 12 bases separated the two germline ends. The CDR3 DNA reads TGTGCCAGCAGCCAAGACGTGGGCCAGTCCTATGGCTACACCTTC. Its protein is CASSQDVGQSYGYTF.

J is TRBJ2-7 and V is TRBV5-1; TRBD1 matches at 9 bases. The CDR3 is 15 residues long. Germline V lookup: CDR1 SGHRS, CDR2 YFSETQ. V lost 2 bases, J lost 3 bases, and 6 bases stayed unmatched. The CDR3 protein is CASSLGQGIGYEQYF. As DNA, the CDR3 is TGCGCCAGCAGCTTAGGACAGGGGATCGGCTACGAGCAGTACTTC. The full variable domain, with the rest looked up from reference TRBV5-1 and TRBJ2-7, is KAGVTQTPRYLIKTRGQQVTLSCSPISGHRSVSWYQQTPGQGLQFLFEYFSETQRNKGNFPGRFSGRQFSNSRSEMNVSTLELGDSALYLCASSLGQGIGYEQYFGPGTRLTVT.

The chain recombines TRBV7-2 with TRBJ1-1; the match to TRBD1 covers 11 bases. Germline lookup yields CDR1 SGHTA and CDR2 FQGNSA. Trimming at V came to 4 bases and at J to 4 bases, leaving 5 bases not matched to a gene. This CDR3 region has 15 residues. The CDR3 spells CASSYGQGAFTEAFF. The CDR3 region has the DNA TGTGCCAGCAGCTACGGACAGGGGGCGTTCACTGAAGCTTTCTTT.

The table lists this clone with a few counts. The rearrangement uses TRBV4-3 and TRBJ1-2; a possible D gene is TRBD1 (5 bases). The germline CDR1 and CDR2 sequences are LGHNA and YSLEER. V lost 0 bases and J 6 bases, leaving 17 bases between the germline ends. This CDR3 has 16 residues. The CDR3 reads CASSQDAWMAGDGYTF. As DNA, the CDR3 is TGCGCCAGCAGCCAAGATGCCTGGATGGCGGGGGATGGCTACACCTTC.

This chain joins TRBV27 and TRBJ1-5; D is unresolved. The germline V gene has CDR1 MNHEY and CDR2 SMNVEV (reference sequence). V was trimmed by 6 bases and J by 0 bases, leaving 9 bases between them. The CDR3 has 14 residues. CDR3 loop: CASSFKISNQPQHF. The CDR3 region has the DNA TGTGCCAGCAGCTTTAAAATTAGCAATCAGCCCCAGCATTTT.

The rearrangement uses TRBV27 and TRBJ2-5; tentatively, D is TRBD1 (6 bases). The CDR3 contains 15 residues. V lost 5 bases and J lost 6, with 19 bases in between. CDR1 MNHEY and CDR2 SMNVEV come from the germline V gene (reference sequence). CDR3 sequence (DNA): TGTGCCAGCAGTCCCAAATTGCTAGGGGGTCAGACCCAGTACTTC. Its translation: CASSPKLLGGQTQYF.

This clone has just one count. The J gene is TRBJ1-4, the V gene TRBV15; D unclear. Germline V CDR1 and CDR2: LNHNV, YYDKDF (reference sequence). V was trimmed by 4 bases and J by 8 bases, leaving 8 bases between them. This CDR3 has 12 amino acids. The CDR3 here is CATSNLREKLFF. CDR3 in DNA: TGTGCCACCAGCAATCTTAGAGAAAAACTGTTTTTT.

J is TRBJ1-1 and V is TRBV18; TRBD1 matches at 7 bases. The germline gives CDR1 KGHSH, CDR2 LQKENI. This CDR3 spans 14 amino acids. The junction had 12 bases not matched to a gene; V was cut back by 6 bases and J by 8 bases. CDR3 sequence: CASSAGTVGREAFF. CDR3 coding DNA: TGTGCCAGCTCCGCCGGGACAGTCGGTCGCGAAGCTTTCTTT.

The chain uses TRBV18 and TRBJ1-1, with 7 positions matching TRBD1. The CDR3 totals 16 residues. Germline CDR1 reads KGHSH; CDR2 reads LQKENI. The J segment lost 4 bases and the V segment lost 6 bases, leaving 14 bases of the junction unmatched. The CDR3, as DNA: TGTGCCAGCTCTATTACGGAGGGGGCGCGTATCACTGAAGCTTTCTTT. Amino acid sequence: CASSITEGARITEAFF.

The rearrangement joins TRBV5-1 to TRBJ2-5; D might be TRBD1 (6 bases). V dropped 4 bases and J dropped 1 base, with 8 bases sitting between them. The CDR3 sequence is 13 residues long. Germline-derived CDR1 and CDR2 are SGHRS and YFSETQ. The CDR3: CASSRTAQETQYF. Written as DNA, the CDR3 is TGCGCCAGCAGCCGGACAGCCCAAGAGACCCAGTACTTC.

The chain joins TRBV4-2 to TRBJ2-2, with 10 bases that match TRBD1. V gave up 3 bases and J gave up 3 bases; unmatched junction bases: 7. Germline CDR1 LGHNA, CDR2 YNFKEQ. This CDR3 is built from 17 residues. The CDR3 loop reads CASSHSGDRGYTGELFF. The CDR3, as DNA: TGTGCCAGCAGCCACAGCGGGGACAGGGGATACACCGGGGAGCTGTTTTTT.

The rearrangement uses TRBV3-1 (or the pseudogene TRBV3-2) and TRBJ1-1; D is possibly TRBD1 (5 bases). CDR1 and CDR2 (germline): LGHDT, YNNKEL (reference sequence). The CDR3 loop spans 15 amino acids. The germline V and J ends were trimmed by 1 base and 2 bases, with 11 bases remaining between them. The CDR3 region has the DNA TGTGCCAGCAGCCAAGTCGGGGGGGGAAACACTGAAGCTTTCTTT. Protein: CASSQVGGGNTEAFF.

The table lists this clone with a few counts. The V gene is TRBV5-6, the J gene TRBJ2-6, with a tentative D call TRBD1 (6 bases). The germline CDR1 and CDR2 sequences are SGHDT and YYEEEE. Trimming took off 5 bases at V and 0 bases at J, with 12 bases between the two ends. There are 16 residues in the CDR3. The CDR3 is CASRTGIDSGANVLTF. The CDR3 DNA reads TGTGCCAGCAGGACAGGAATCGACTCTGGGGCCAACGTCCTGACTTTC.

Regarding this clone: The germline gene is not matched at one end of the junction; a read error may be the cause. The chain carries TRBV7-7 and TRBJ2-5; TRBD2 matches 15 bases. CDR1 and CDR2 from the germline V gene are SSHAT and FNYEAQ (reference sequence). The CDR3 totals 18 residues. The CDR3: CASSFGTSGRRYQETQYF. CDR3 coding DNA: TGTGCTAGCAGCTTTGGGACTAGCGGGAGGAGGTACCAAGAGACCCAGTACTTC.

The chain recombines TRBV27 with TRBJ1-2; D gene uncertain. This CDR3 has 14 amino acids. V lost 0 bases and J lost 4, with 9 bases in between. Germline V lookup: CDR1 MNHEY, CDR2 SMNVEV (reference sequence). The CDR3 loop is CASSLSAQPYGYTF. The CDR3 nucleotides are TGTGCCAGCAGTTTATCAGCTCAACCCTATGGCTACACCTTC.

The CDR3 protein is CAWSGQLNSPLHF. Here the CDR3 DNA reads TGTGCCTGGAGTGGACAGTTGAATTCACCCCTCCACTTT. This chain uses TRBV30 with TRBJ1-6, with D perhaps TRBD1 (5 bases). CDR1 and CDR2 (germline): GTSNPN, SVGIG (reference sequence). This CDR3 region has 13 residues. The V end was cut by 1 base, the J end by 7 bases, with 8 bases between. Supplemented by reference TRBV30 and TRBJ1-6, the full variable domain reads SQTIHQWPATLVQPVGSPLSLECTVEGTSNPNLYWYRQAAGRGLQLLFYSVGIGQISSEVPQNLSASRPQDRQFILSSKKLLLSDSGFYLCAWSGQLNSPLHFGNGTRLTVT.

The chain couples TRBV7-2 to TRBJ1-2, with a possible D match to TRBD1 (5 bases). V was pared by 5 bases and J by 0 bases, with 13 bases between. Per the germline V gene, CDR1 is SGHTA and CDR2 is FQGNSA. The CDR3 has 15 amino acids. CDR3 protein: CASSQNRITNYGYTF. In nucleotides, the CDR3 is TGTGCCAGCAGCCAAAACAGGATTACTAACTATGGCTACACCTTC.